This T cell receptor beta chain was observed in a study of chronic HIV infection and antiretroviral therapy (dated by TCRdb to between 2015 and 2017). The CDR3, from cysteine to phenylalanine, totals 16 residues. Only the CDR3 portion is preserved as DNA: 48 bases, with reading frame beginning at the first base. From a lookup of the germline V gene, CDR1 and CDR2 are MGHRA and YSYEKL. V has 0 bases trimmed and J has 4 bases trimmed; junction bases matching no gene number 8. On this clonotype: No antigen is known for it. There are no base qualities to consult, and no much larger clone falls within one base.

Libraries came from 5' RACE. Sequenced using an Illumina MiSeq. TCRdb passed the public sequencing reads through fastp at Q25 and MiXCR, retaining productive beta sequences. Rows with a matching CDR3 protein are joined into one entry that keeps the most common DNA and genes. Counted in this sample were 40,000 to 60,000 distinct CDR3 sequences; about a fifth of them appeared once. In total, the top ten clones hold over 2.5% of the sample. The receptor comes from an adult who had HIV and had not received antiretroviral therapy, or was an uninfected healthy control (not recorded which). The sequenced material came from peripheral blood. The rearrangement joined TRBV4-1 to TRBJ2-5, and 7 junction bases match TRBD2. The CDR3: CASSQESSGGRETQYF. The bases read TGCGCCAGCAGCCAAGAGTCTAGCGGAGGACGAGAGACCCAGTACTTC.